This TCR beta chain came from a study of T cell repertoires in cytomegalovirus infection (dated by TCRdb to between 2018 and 2020). For the study in its entirety: Because public TCR beta signatures pointed to carriage of CMV infection together with the matching HLA type, the HLA type of each donor mattered for the analysis. The investigation overall reported the following: In the ex vivo response, HLA-C-restricted CMV-specific TCR beta clonotypes were dominant, and in two of eight donors the single most frequent clonotype came from this HLA-C-restricted group. In both this cohort and an independent roughly 350-donor cohort, the cumulative frequency of public TCR beta family members distinguished carriers of CMV infection plus the relevant HLA type.

The V end loses 6 bases and the J end loses 0 bases, and a stretch of 12 bases separates them. Per the germline V gene (reference sequence), DFQATT is the CDR1 and SNEGSKA is the CDR2. From the cysteine up to the phenylalanine, the CDR3 has a length of 13 residues. Only the CDR3 DNA stays, 39 bases, in frame from base 1. These reads were obtained on an Illumina HiSeq 1500. TCRdb handled the public reads itself, with Q25 trimming in fastp and clone calling in MiXCR, and kept productive beta chains. Rows with one shared CDR3 protein collapse into an entry with the most common genes and DNA. The table for this sample lists around 100,000 distinct CDR3 sequences; 15% to 20% of them were counted only once. Over 8% of the sample is taken by the ten largest. A word on this clonotype: Its antigen is unknown. No quality values exist for individual bases; no much larger clone is one base distant.

The origin of this receptor is a human donor in good health (CMV status not recorded). Some clones in this sample may be carry-over from other donors' samples. Sequencing was performed on PBMCs. The rearranged segments are TRBV20-1 and TRBJ2-7; the D segment cannot be called with confidence. Here is the DNA: TGCAGTGCGACGCGGACCAACTCCTACGAGCAGTACTTC. Its protein product is CSATRTNSYEQYF.